One sample yielded the 6 T cell receptor beta chains listed below, sequenced in a study of neurological immune-mediated disorders. TCRdb itself ran the 5' RACE reads through MiXCR, one entry per CDR3 protein. The profile covers under 35,000 distinct CDR3 sequences, with approximately 20% appearing a single time and less than 35% taken by the ten largest. Material: CD4+ T cells from blood. Receptors originate from a man between 50 and 59 years old with HTLV-1-associated myelopathy (HAM/TSP).

This clonotype was counted at least ten times. The rearrangement uses TRBV18 and TRBJ2-5, with 10 nucleotides matching TRBD2. Trimming at V came to 0 bases and at J to 5 bases, leaving 18 bases not matched to a gene. This CDR3 has 20 residues. The V gene's germline CDR1 is KGHSH and CDR2 LQKENI. CDR3 residues: CASSPPRSERASGSLETQYF. The CDR3 bases are TGTGCCAGCTCACCACCGAGGAGTGAAAGGGCTAGCGGGAGTCTCGAGACCCAGTACTTC.

This clonotype appeared once. V gene TRBV5-1 combines with J gene TRBJ2-7; TRBD1 matches 10 bases. From germline, CDR1 is SGHRS and CDR2 YFSETQ. The CDR3 is 15 amino acids. V shed 4 bases, J shed 0 bases, and the junction held 4 bases outside the gene matches. CDR3 protein: CASSDRGQSSYEQYF. The CDR3 nucleotides read TGCGCCAGCAGCGACAGGGGGCAAAGCTCCTACGAGCAGTACTTC.

This clonotype was found many times. The J gene is TRBJ1-2, the V gene TRBV27; TRBD1 agrees at 7 bases. Trimming cost V 5 bases and J 8 bases; bases outside gene matches: 8. The germline CDR1 and CDR2 sequences are MNHEY and SMNVEV (reference sequence). CDR3 length equals 13 residues. CDR3 region: CASSLRDSRGYTF. In DNA, the CDR3 is TGTGCCAGCAGTCTTCGGGACAGCAGGGGCTACACCTTC.

This clonotype has a handful of counts. The V and J genes are TRBV3-1 and TRBJ2-1; 11 positions match TRBD2. Germline lookup yields CDR1 LGHDT and CDR2 YNNKEL (reference sequence). CDR3 length: 18 residues. V lost 0 bases, J lost 6 bases, and 10 bases stayed unmatched. CDR3 DNA sequence: TGTGCCAGCAGCCAAGATAAAAAACTAGCGGGAGTGGGCAATGAGCAGTTCTTC. It specifies CASSQDKKLAGVGNEQFF.

This clonotype was detected only once. This chain joins TRBV3-1 and TRBJ1-1; TRBD1 matches at 7 bases. From germline, CDR1 is LGHDT and CDR2 YNNKEL (reference sequence). This CDR3 is 15 amino acids long. Trimming removed 1 base from V and 2 bases from J; junction bases left unmatched: 4. The chain's CDR3 is CASSQGGQANTEAFF. The CDR3 nucleotides are TGTGCCAGCAGCCAAGGAGGACAGGCTAACACTGAAGCTTTCTTT. The full variable domain, rest sourced from reference TRBV3-1 and TRBJ1-1, is DTAVSQTPKYLVTQMGNDKSIKCEQNLGHDTMYWYKQDSKKFLKIMFSYNNKELIINETVPNRFSPKSPDKAHLNLHINSLELGDSAVYFCASSQGGQANTEAFFGQGTRLTVV.

Many counts were recorded for this clonotype. V usage is TRBV5-5 and J usage is TRBJ1-1; maybe TRBD1 (5 bases). CDR1 and CDR2 from the germline V gene are SGHKS and YYEKEE (reference sequence). The CDR3 totals 13 residues. V lost 4 bases and J lost 3, with 10 bases in between. The CDR3 DNA reads as TGTGCCAGCAGCCCCGACAGCGACACTGAAGCTTTCTTT. Its protein product is CASSPDSDTEAFF.